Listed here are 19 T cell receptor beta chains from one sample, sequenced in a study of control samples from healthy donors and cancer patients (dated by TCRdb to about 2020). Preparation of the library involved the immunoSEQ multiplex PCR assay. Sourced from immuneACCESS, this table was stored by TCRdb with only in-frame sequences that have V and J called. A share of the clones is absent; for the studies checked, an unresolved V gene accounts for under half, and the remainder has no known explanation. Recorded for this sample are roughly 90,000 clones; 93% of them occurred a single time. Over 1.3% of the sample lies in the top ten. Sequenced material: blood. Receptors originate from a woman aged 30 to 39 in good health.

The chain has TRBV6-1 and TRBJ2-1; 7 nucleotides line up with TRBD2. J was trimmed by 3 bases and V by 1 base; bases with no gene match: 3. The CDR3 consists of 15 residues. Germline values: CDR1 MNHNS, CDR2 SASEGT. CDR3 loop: CASSEEREVYNEQFF. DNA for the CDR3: TGTGCCAGCAGTGAAGAACGGGAGGTCTACAATGAGCAGTTCTTC.

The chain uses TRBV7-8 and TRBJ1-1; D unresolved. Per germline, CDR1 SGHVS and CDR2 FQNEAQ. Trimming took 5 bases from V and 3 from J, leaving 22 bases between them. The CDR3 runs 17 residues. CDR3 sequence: CASSLFSVWLGDTEAFF. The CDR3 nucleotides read TGTGCCAGCAGCCTTTTTTCCGTGTGGCTGGGCGACACTGAAGCTTTCTTT.

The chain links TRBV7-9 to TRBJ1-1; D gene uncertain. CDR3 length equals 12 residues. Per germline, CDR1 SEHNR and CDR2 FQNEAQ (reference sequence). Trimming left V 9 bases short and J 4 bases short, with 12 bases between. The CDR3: CASRRASTEAFF. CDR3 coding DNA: TGTGCCAGTCGTAGGGCCAGCACTGAAGCTTTCTTT.

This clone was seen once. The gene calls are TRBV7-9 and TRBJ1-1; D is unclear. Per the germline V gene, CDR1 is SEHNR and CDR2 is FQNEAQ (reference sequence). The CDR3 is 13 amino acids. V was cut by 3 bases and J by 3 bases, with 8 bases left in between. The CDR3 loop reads CASSFAEDTEAFF. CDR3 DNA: TGTGCCAGCAGCTTCGCTGAGGACACTGAAGCTTTCTTT.

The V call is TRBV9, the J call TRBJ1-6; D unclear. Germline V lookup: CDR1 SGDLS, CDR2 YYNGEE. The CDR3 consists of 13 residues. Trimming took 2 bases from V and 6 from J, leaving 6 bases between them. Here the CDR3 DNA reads TGTGCCAGCAGCGTCTTCGTTAATTCACCCCTCCACTTT. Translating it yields CASSVFVNSPLHF.

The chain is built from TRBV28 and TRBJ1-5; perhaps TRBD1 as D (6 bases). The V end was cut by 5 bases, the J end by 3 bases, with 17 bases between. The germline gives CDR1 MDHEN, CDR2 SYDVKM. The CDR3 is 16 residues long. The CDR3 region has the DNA TGTGCCAGCAGTCCCCCGACAGGAGCCCACAATCAGCCCCAGCATTTT. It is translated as CASSPPTGAHNQPQHF.

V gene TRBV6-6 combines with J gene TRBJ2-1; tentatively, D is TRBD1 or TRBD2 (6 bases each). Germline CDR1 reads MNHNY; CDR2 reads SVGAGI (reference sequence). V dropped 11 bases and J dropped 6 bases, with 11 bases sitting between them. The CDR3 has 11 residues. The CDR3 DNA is TGTGCCGGGAAGGGGGGCAATGAGCAGTTCTTC. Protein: CAGKGGNEQFF.

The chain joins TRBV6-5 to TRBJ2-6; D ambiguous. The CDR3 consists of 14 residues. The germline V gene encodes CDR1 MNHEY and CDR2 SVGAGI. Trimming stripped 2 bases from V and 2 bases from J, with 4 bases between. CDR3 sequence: CASSYQPGANVLTF. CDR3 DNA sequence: TGTGCCAGCAGTTACCAGCCTGGGGCCAACGTCCTGACTTTC.

CDR3 sequence (DNA): TGTGCCAGCAGCCCGGGGGTTGGAGGACGAACCTACGAGCAGTACTTC. As protein: CASSPGVGGRTYEQYF. The genes are TRBV5-5 and TRBJ2-7, with D perhaps TRBD2 (6 bases). Germline-derived CDR1 and CDR2 are SGHKS and YYEKEE (reference sequence). The CDR3 is 16 residues long. Deletions cut 4 bases from V and 2 bases from J, with 19 bases between.

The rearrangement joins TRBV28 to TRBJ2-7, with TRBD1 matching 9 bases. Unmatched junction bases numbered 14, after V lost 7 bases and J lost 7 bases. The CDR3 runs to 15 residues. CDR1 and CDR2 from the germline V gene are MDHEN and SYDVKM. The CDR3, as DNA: TGTGCCAGCATTACGGCCGGGACAGGGCGTAGGGAGCAGTACTTC. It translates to CASITAGTGRREQYF.

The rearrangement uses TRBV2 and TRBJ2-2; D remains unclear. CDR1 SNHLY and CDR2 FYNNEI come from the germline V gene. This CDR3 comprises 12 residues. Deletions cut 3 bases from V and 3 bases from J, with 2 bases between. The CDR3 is CASSEYTGELFF. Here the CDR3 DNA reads TGTGCCAGCAGTGAGTACACCGGGGAGCTGTTTTTT.

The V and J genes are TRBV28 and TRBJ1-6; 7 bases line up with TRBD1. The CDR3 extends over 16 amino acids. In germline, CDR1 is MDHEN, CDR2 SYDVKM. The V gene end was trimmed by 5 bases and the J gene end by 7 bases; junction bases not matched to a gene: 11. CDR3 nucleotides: TGTGCCAGCAGTGAGACAGGGATCTCATTGAATTCACCCCTCCACTTT. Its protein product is CASSETGISLNSPLHF. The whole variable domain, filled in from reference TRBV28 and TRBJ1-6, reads DVKVTQSSRYLVKRTGEKVFLECVQDMDHENMFWYRQDPGLGLRLIYFSYDVKMKEKGDIPEGYSVSREKKERFSLILESASTNQTSMYLCASSETGISLNSPLHFGNGTRLTVT.

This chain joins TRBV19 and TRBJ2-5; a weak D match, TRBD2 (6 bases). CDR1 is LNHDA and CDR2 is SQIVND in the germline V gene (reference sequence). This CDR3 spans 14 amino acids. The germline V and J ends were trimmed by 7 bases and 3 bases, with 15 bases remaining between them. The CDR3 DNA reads TGTGCCAGTACCGATAGGGGCGGGAAAGAGACCCAGTACTTC. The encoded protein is CASTDRGGKETQYF.

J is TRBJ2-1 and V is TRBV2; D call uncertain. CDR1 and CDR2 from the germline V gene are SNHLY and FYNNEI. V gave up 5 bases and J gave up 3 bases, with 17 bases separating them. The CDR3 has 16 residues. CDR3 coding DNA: TGTGCCAGCAGTTACATAACGGGTTTAGTCTACAATGAGCAGTTCTTC. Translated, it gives CASSYITGLVYNEQFF.

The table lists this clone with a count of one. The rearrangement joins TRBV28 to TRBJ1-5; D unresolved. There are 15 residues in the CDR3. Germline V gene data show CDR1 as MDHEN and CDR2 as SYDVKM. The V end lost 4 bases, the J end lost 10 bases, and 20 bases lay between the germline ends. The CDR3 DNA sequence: TGTGCCAGCAGTTCTCCATCACCCGGGCCACCACCCCAGCATTTT. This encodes CASSSPSPGPPPQHF. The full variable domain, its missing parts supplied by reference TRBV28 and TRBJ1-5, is DVKVTQSSRYLVKRTGEKVFLECVQDMDHENMFWYRQDPGLGLRLIYFSYDVKMKEKGDIPEGYSVSREKKERFSLILESASTNQTSMYLCASSSPSPGPPPQHFGDGTRLSIL.

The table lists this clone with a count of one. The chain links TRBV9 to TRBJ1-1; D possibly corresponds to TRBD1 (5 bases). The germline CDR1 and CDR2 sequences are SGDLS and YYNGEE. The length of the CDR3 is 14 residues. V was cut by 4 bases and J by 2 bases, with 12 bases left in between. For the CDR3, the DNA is TGTGCCAGCAGCTCAACCGGGGCCAACACTGAAGCTTTCTTT. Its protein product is CASSSTGANTEAFF.

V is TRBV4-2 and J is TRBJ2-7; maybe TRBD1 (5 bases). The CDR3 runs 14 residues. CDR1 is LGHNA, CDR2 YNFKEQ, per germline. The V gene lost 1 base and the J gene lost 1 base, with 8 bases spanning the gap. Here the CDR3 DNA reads TGTGCCAGCAGCCAAGGTCAGGGTTCCTACGAGCAGTACTTC. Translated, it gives CASSQGQGSYEQYF.

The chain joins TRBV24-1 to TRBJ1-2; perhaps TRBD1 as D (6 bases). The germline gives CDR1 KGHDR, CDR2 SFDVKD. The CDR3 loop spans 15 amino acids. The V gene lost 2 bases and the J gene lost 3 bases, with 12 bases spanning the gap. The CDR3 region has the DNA TGTGCCACCAGTGATTCAACAGGGTGGCACTATGGCTACACCTTC. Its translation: CATSDSTGWHYGYTF.

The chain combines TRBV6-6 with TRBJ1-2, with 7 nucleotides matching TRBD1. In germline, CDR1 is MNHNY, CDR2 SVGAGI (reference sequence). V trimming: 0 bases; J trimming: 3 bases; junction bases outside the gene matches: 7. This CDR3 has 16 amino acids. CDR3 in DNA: TGTGCCAGCAGTTACTCGCGACAGGGTGGTGACTATGGCTACACCTTC. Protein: CASSYSRQGGDYGYTF.